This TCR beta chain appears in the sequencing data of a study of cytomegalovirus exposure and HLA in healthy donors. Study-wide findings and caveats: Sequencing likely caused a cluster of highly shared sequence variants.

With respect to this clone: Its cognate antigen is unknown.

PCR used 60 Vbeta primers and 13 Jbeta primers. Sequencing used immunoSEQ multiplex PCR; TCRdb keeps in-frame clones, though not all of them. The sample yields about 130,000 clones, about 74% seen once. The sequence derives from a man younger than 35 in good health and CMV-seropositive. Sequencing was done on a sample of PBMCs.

CDR3 DNA: TGTGCCAGCAGGCACCAGACAGGGGCCGGCACAGATACGCAGTATTTT. Its protein product is CASRHQTGAGTDTQYF. The V and J genes are TRBV28 and TRBJ2-3; TRBD1 aligns across 8 bases. V dropped 6 bases and J dropped 1; count of bases not matched to a gene: 9. This CDR3 comprises 16 residues. The germline CDR1 and CDR2 sequences are MDHEN and SYDVKM.